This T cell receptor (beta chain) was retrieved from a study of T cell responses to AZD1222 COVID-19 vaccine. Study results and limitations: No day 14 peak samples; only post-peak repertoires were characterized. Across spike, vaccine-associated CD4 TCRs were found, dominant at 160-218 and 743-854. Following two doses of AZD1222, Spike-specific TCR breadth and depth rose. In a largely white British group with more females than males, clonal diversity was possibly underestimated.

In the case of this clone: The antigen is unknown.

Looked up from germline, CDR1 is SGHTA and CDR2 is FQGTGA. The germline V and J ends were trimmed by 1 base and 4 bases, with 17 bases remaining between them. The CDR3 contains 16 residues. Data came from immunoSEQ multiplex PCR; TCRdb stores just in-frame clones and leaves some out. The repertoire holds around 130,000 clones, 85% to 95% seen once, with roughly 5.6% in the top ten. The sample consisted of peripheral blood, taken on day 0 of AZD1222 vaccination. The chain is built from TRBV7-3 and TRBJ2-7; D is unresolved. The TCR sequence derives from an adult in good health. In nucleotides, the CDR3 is TGTGCCAGCAGCTTAATAGGAAGGTCCAACGAATACGAGCAGTACTTC. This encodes CASSLIGRSNEYEQYF.